This is a list of T cell receptor beta chains from one sample in a study of blood T cell repertoires in COVID-19. The data were produced by immunoSEQ multiplex PCR, yet TCRdb's version contains in-frame clones alone and is incomplete. Of some 200,000 clones listed, approximately 92% are singletons. Source material: PBMCs or T cells enriched from blood (not recorded which). The receptors here all came from a young woman in a cohort exposed to, infected with or recovered from COVID-19 (not recorded which). The CDR3 runs from the conserved cysteine through the conserved F or W. The D gene is left open where the match is weak. The size of a clone is reported for some rows only, either as once, few or many, or as a class for expanded clones.

V,D,J,length,size,CDR3,DNA
TRBV7-8,-,TRBJ1-2,15,-,CASSLDQGLFYGYTF,TGTGCCAGCAGCTTAGATCAGGGCCTATTCTATGGCTACACCTTC
TRBV3-1/TRBV3-2,-,TRBJ2-5,13,-,CASSQRAAETQYF,TGTGCCAGCAGCCAGAGGGCAGCGGAGACCCAGTACTTC
TRBV5-1,-,TRBJ1-3,14,-,CASSLLSGGNTIYF,TGCGCCAGCAGCTTGCTATCGGGTGGAAACACCATATATTTT
TRBV5-8,-,TRBJ2-3,14,once,CASSFFQGEDTQYF,TGTGCCAGCAGCTTCTTCCAGGGCGAAGATACGCAGTATTTT
TRBV9,TRBD2,TRBJ2-5,15,-,CASSRLAGERETQYF,TGTGCCAGCTCCCGACTAGCGGGAGAACGGGAGACCCAGTACTTC
TRBV10-2,-,TRBJ1-4,10,-,CATRGGKLFF,TGCGCCACCCGTGGAGGAAAACTGTTTTTT
TRBV14,-,TRBJ1-1,15,-,CASSRLGGLNTEAFF,TGTGCCAGCAGCCGCTTGGGGGGACTGAACACTGAAGCTTTCTTT
TRBV24-1,TRBD1,TRBJ1-1,15,-,CATSDPQGAGTEAFF,TGTGCCACCAGTGATCCTCAGGGGGCAGGCACTGAAGCTTTCTTT
TRBV19,-,TRBJ2-5,14,-,CASSRMGAQETQYF,TGTGCCAGTAGTAGGATGGGGGCACAAGAGACCCAGTACTTC
TRBV6-5,TRBD1,TRBJ1-1,16,-,CASSFDPGQGGTEAFF,TGTGCCAGCAGTTTTGACCCGGGACAGGGAGGCACTGAAGCTTTCTTT
TRBV3-1/TRBV3-2,-,TRBJ2-3,14,-,CASSLSGGQDTQYF,TGTGCCAGCAGCCTCTCCGGGGGGCAAGATACGCAGTATTTT
TRBV27,-,TRBJ1-6,14,-,CASSSPAESSPLHF,TGTGCCAGCAGCTCCCCTGCGGAAAGTTCACCCCTCCACTTT
TRBV2,-,TRBJ2-7,15,-,CASTQSGQGNYEQYF,TGTGCCAGCACCCAAAGTGGCCAGGGGAACTACGAGCAGTACTTC
TRBV7-9,TRBD1,TRBJ1-4,17,once,CASSPSPGQGANEKLFF,TGTGCCAGCAGCCCATCTCCGGGACAGGGGGCTAATGAAAAACTGTTTTTT
TRBV6-5,TRBD1,TRBJ1-5,15,-,CASSRTGGRGQPQHF,TGTGCCAGCAGTAGGACAGGGGGCAGGGGTCAGCCCCAGCATTTT
TRBV27,-,TRBJ1-4,15,-,CASSLMAATNEKLFF,TGTGCCAGCAGTTTAATGGCCGCAACTAATGAAAAACTGTTTTTT
TRBV2,-,TRBJ1-4,13,once,CASSDRGEEKLFF,TGTGCCAGCAGTGACAGGGGAGAAGAAAAACTGTTTTTT
TRBV28,-,TRBJ1-5,15,-,CASSPGGGPDQPQHF,TGTGCCAGCAGCCCCGGGGGGGGGCCCGATCAGCCCCAGCATTTT
TRBV13,TRBD1,TRBJ1-1,16,once,CASRAGGGQGRGEAFF,TGTGCCAGCAGAGCCGGAGGGGGACAGGGGAGAGGAGAAGCTTTCTTT
TRBV10-3,TRBD1,TRBJ1-1,13,once,CAIGDSYNTEAFF,TGTGCCATCGGGGACAGCTATAACACTGAAGCTTTCTTT
TRBV19,-,TRBJ1-1,13,-,CASRSTENTEAFF,TGTGCCAGTAGATCGACAGAGAACACTGAAGCTTTCTTT
TRBV28,TRBD2,TRBJ2-1,16,once,CASSFGVERGGNEQFF,TGTGCCAGCAGTTTTGGGGTTGAGCGGGGCGGGAATGAGCAGTTCTTC
TRBV28,TRBD1,TRBJ1-5,15,-,CASVRDREFNQPQHF,TGTGCCAGTGTCCGGGACAGGGAATTTAATCAGCCCCAGCATTTT
TRBV18,-,TRBJ2-5,14,-,CASSARAEAETQYF,TGTGCCAGCTCAGCCAGGGCAGAGGCGGAGACCCAGTACTTC
TRBV5-1,-,TRBJ1-3,13,-,CASSPSGGNTIYF,TGCGCCAGCAGCCCCTCGGGAGGAAACACCATATATTTT
TRBV5-1,-,TRBJ1-6,13,-,CASSLSQSSPLHF,TGCGCCAGCAGCTTGTCCCAGTCTTCACCCCTCCACTTT
TRBV2,TRBD1,TRBJ1-5,15,-,CASSRQGRSNQPQHF,TGTGCCAGCAGTAGACAGGGTCGTAGCAATCAGCCCCAGCATTTT
TRBV6-5,-,TRBJ1-5,12,-,CACSGSDQPQHF,TGTGCCTGCTCCGGGTCGGATCAGCCCCAGCATTTT
TRBV19,-,TRBJ1-1,12,-,CASSLLNTEAFF,TGTGCCAGTAGTCTTCTGAACACTGAAGCTTTCTTT
TRBV28,-,TRBJ2-7,14,-,CASSWAPGPYEQYF,TGTGCCAGCAGTTGGGCCCCTGGGCCCTACGAGCAGTACTTC
TRBV3-1/TRBV3-2,-,TRBJ1-1,12,-,CASSLTFTEAFF,TGTGCCAGCAGCCTCACATTCACTGAAGCTTTCTTT
TRBV19,-,TRBJ1-1,14,-,CASSIALDTTEAFF,TGTGCCAGTAGTATAGCCCTGGACACCACTGAAGCTTTCTTT
TRBV28,-,TRBJ1-5,15,-,CASTLYPSSNQPQHF,TGTGCCAGCACTCTATACCCATCTAGCAATCAGCCCCAGCATTTT
TRBV9,-,TRBJ2-7,15,few,CASSVATGQTYEQYF,TGTGCCAGCAGCGTAGCTACAGGACAGACCTACGAGCAGTACTTC
TRBV12-2,-,TRBJ2-1,16,-,CASRRGLAGDYNEQFF,TGTGCAAGTCGCCGCGGACTAGCGGGGGACTACAATGAGCAGTTCTTC
TRBV6-4,-,TRBJ1-2,15,-,CASSDSGTRGYGYTF,TGTGCCAGCAGTGACTCGGGGACTCGAGGCTATGGCTACACCTTC
TRBV28,-,TRBJ1-2,13,-,CASSLDSNYGYTF,TGTGCCAGCAGTTTGGACAGTAACTATGGCTACACCTTC
TRBV19,TRBD1,TRBJ1-2,15,-,CASSGDRGLYYGYTF,TGTGCCAGTAGTGGAGACAGGGGGCTTTACTATGGCTACACCTTC
TRBV18,-,TRBJ2-6,18,once,CASSPLQGGSSGANVLTF,TGTGCCAGCTCACCGTTGCAGGGGGGTAGTTCTGGGGCCAACGTCCTGACTTTC
TRBV29-1,TRBD1,TRBJ2-1,16,-,CSVEDAGQGAYNEQFF,TGCAGCGTTGAAGACGCGGGGCAGGGGGCTTACAATGAGCAGTTCTTC
TRBV11-2,-,TRBJ1-1,15,-,CASSLGIRRNTEAFF,TGTGCCAGCAGCTTAGGCATTAGGAGGAACACTGAAGCTTTCTTT
TRBV7-9,TRBD1,TRBJ1-2,16,-,CASSSGQGVTNYGYTF,TGTGCCAGCAGTTCCGGACAGGGGGTCACTAACTATGGCTACACCTTC
TRBV5-1,-,TRBJ2-7,14,-,CASSLASASYEQYF,TGCGCCAGCAGCTTGGCTAGCGCTTCCTACGAGCAGTACTTC
TRBV9,TRBD2,TRBJ2-1,16,-,CASSVGWDYSYNEQFF,TGTGCCAGCAGCGTAGGATGGGACTACTCCTACAATGAGCAGTTCTTC
TRBV30,-,TRBJ1-5,14,-,CACNLPGGNQPQHF,TGTGCCTGTAACCTTCCAGGGGGCAATCAGCCCCAGCATTTT
TRBV13,TRBD2,TRBJ2-1,15,-,CASSLTSGAHNEQFF,TGTGCCAGCAGCCTAACTAGCGGGGCCCACAATGAGCAGTTCTTC
TRBV11-2,-,TRBJ1-2,13,few,CASSGPGEVGYTF,TGTGCCAGCAGTGGCCCCGGGGAGGTTGGCTACACCTTC
TRBV9,TRBD2,TRBJ2-1,15,-,CASSPAGVSYNEQFF,TGTGCCAGCAGCCCCGCGGGGGTCTCCTACAATGAGCAGTTCTTC
TRBV4-1,TRBD1,TRBJ1-2,15,-,CASSQPGQGNYGYTF,TGCGCCAGCAGCCAACCTGGACAGGGTAACTATGGCTACACCTTC
TRBV7-9,-,TRBJ1-2,15,few,CASSSNLGGLDGYTF,TGTGCCAGCAGCTCGAACCTCGGGGGGCTGGATGGCTACACCTTC
TRBV3-1/TRBV3-2,TRBD1,TRBJ1-1,14,-,CASSSGGAGTEAFF,TGTGCCAGCAGCTCAGGGGGCGCGGGCACTGAAGCTTTCTTT
TRBV3-1/TRBV3-2,TRBD2,TRBJ2-5,17,-,CASSQSFSGGDQETQYF,TGTGCCAGCAGCCAATCTTTTAGCGGGGGGGACCAAGAGACCCAGTACTTC
TRBV5-1,TRBD1,TRBJ1-6,16,once,CASSRGQGGGNSPLHF,TGCGCCAGCAGCCGTGGACAGGGAGGTGGTAATTCACCCCTCCACTTT
TRBV28,TRBD1,TRBJ1-1,14,-,CASSFSDRGHEAFF,TGTGCCAGCAGTTTTTCAGACAGGGGGCATGAAGCTTTCTTT
TRBV7-6,-,TRBJ1-1,14,-,CASSLAGLDTEAFF,TGTGCCAGCAGCTTGGCAGGGTTGGACACTGAAGCTTTCTTT